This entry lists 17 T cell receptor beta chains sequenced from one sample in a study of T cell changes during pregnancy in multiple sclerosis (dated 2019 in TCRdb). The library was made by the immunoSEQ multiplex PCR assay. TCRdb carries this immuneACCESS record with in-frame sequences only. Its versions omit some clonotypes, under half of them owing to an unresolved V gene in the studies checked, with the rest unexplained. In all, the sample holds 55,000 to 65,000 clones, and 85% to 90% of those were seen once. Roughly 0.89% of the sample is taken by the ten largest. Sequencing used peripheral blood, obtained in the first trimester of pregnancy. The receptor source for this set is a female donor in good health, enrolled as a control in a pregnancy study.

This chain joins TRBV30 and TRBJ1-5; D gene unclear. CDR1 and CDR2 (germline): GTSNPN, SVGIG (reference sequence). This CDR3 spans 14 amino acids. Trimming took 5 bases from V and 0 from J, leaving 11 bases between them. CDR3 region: CAWQTDNSNQPQHF. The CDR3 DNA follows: TGTGCCTGGCAAACCGACAATAGCAATCAGCCCCAGCATTTT.

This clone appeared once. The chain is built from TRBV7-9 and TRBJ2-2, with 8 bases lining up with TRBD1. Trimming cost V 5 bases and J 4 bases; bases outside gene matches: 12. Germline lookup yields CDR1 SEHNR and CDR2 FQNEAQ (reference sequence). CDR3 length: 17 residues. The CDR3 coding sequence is TGTGCCAGCAGCCCAAGGGTCGGCCAGGGGGCCACCGGGGAGCTGTTTTTT. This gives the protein CASSPRVGQGATGELFF.

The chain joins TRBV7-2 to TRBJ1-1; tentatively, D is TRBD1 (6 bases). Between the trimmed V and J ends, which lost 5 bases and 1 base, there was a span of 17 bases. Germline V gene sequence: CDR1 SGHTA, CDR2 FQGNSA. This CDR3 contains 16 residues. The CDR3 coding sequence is TGTGCCAGCAGCGAACAGGGTTGGTACACGAACACTGAAGCTTTCTTT. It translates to CASSEQGWYTNTEAFF.

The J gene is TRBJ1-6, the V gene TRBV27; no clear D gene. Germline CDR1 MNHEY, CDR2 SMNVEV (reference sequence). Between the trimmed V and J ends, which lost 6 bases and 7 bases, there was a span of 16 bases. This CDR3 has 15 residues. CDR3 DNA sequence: TGTGCCAGCAGGGGCCCCCGGCACCCAAATTCACCCCTCCACTTT. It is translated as CASRGPRHPNSPLHF.

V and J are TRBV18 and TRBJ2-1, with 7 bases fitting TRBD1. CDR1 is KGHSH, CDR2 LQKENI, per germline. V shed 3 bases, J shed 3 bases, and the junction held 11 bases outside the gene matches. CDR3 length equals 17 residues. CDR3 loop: CASSPLAGTEIYNEQFF. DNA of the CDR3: TGTGCCAGCTCACCCCTCGCCGGGACAGAAATCTACAATGAGCAGTTCTTC.

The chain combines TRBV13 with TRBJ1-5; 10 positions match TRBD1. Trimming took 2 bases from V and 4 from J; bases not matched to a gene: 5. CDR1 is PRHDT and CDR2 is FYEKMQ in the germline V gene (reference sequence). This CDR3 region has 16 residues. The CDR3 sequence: CASSLSRQGANQPQHF. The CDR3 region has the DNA TGTGCCAGCAGCTTAAGCCGACAGGGGGCAAATCAGCCCCAGCATTTT.

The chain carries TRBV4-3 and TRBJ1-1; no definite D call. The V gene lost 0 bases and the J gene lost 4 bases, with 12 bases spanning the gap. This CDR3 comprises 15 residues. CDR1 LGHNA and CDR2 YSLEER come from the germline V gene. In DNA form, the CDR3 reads TGCGCCAGCAGCCAAGATACGGGAACGGGCACTGAAGCTTTCTTT. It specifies CASSQDTGTGTEAFF.

The CDR3 loop is CASSPSRDYSYEQYF. CDR3 DNA sequence: TGTGCCAGCAGCCCGAGTCGGGACTACTCCTACGAGCAGTACTTC. The J gene is TRBJ2-7, the V gene TRBV5-6, with TRBD2 matching over 7 bases. CDR1 is SGHDT and CDR2 is YYEEEE in the germline V gene. CDR3 length: 15 amino acids. V dropped 4 bases and J dropped 0; count of bases not matched to a gene: 7.

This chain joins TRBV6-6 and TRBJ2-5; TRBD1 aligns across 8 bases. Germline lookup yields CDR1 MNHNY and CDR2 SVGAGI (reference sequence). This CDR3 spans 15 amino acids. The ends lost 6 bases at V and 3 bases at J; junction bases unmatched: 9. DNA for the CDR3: TGTGCCAGCAGCCCTCGACAGGGGTCGGAAGAGACCCAGTACTTC. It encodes CASSPRQGSEETQYF.

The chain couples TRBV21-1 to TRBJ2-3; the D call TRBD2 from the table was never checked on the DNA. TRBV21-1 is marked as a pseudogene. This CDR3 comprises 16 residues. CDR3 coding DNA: TGTGCCAGCAGCAAAGATCTGGGGGGTGGAACAGATACGCAGTATTTT. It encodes CASSKDLGGGTDTQYF.

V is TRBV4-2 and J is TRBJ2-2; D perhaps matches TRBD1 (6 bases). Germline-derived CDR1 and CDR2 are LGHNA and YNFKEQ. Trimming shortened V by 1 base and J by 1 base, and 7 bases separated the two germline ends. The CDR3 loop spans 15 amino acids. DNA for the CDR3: TGTGCCAGCAGCCAAGGGACAGAGAACACCGGGGAGCTGTTTTTT. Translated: CASSQGTENTGELFF.

The CDR3 region has the DNA TGTGCCAGTAGTATTGGAGCCACGGAGACCCAGTACTTC. It codes for CASSIGATETQYF. The J gene is TRBJ2-5, the V gene TRBV19; no reliable D call. V was shortened by 3 bases and J by 5 bases, with 10 bases between the two germline ends. Germline-derived CDR1 and CDR2 are LNHDA and SQIVND (reference sequence). The CDR3 covers 13 residues.

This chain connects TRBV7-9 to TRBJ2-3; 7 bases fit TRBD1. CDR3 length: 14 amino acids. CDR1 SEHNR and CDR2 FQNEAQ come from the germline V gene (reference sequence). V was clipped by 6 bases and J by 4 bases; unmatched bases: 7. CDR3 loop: CASSYNRGPDTQYF. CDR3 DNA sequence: TGTGCCAGCAGTTATAACAGGGGCCCAGATACGCAGTATTTT.

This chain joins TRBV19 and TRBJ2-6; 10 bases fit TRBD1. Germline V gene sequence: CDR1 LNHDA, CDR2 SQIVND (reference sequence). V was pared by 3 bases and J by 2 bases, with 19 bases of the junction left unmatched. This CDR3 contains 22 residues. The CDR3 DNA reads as TGTGCCAGTAGTATGAGGCTCCGGACAGGGGGGTCCCCGGGGGCTGGGGCCAACGTCCTGACTTTC. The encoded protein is CASSMRLRTGGSPGAGANVLTF.

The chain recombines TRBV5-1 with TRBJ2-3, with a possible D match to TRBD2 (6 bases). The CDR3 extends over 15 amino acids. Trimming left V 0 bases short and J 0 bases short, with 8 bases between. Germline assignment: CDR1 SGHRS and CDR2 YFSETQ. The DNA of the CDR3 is TGCGCCAGCAGCTTGGAGCGGGCTAGCACAGATACGCAGTATTTT. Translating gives CASSLERASTDTQYF.

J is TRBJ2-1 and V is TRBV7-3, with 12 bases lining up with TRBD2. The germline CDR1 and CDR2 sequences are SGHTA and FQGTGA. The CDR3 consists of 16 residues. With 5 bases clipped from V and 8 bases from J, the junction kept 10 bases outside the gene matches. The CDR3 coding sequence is TGTGCCAGCAGCGTCGAGCCTAGCGGGGGGGTCGATGAGCAGTTCTTC. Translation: CASSVEPSGGVDEQFF.

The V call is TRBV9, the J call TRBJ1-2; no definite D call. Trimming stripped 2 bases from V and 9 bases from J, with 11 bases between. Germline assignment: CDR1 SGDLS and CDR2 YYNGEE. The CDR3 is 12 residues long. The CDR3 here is CASSVPKARYTF. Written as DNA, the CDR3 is TGTGCCAGCAGCGTCCCGAAAGCGCGCTACACCTTC. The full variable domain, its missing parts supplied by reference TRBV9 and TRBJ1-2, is DSGVTQTPKHLITATGQRVTLRCSPRSGDLSVYWYQQSLDQGLQFLIQYYNGEERAKGNILERFSAQQFPDLHSELNLSSLELGDSALYFCASSVPKARYTFGSGTRLTVV.